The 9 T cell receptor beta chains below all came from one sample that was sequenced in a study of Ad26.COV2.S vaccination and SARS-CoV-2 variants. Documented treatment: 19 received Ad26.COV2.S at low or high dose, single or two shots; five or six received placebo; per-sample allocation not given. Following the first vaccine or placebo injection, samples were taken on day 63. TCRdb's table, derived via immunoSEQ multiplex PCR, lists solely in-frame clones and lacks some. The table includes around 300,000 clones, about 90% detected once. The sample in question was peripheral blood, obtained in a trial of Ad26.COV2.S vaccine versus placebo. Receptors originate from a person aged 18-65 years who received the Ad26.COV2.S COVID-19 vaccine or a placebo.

CDR3 nucleotide sequence: TGCGCCAGCAGCCCCAACAGGGGCGTGTATTTGGATACGCAGTATTTT. Translating it yields CASSPNRGVYLDTQYF. This chain joins TRBV4-1 and TRBJ2-3, with 7 bases that match TRBD1. This CDR3 comprises 16 residues. CDR1 MGHRA and CDR2 YSYEKL come from the germline V gene. V was clipped by 4 bases and J by 6 bases; unmatched bases: 13.

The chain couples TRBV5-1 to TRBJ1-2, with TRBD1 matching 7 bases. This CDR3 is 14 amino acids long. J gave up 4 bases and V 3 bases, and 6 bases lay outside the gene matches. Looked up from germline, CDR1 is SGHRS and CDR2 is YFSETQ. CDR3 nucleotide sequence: TGCGCCAGCAGCTCGTCAGGGGGAAGCTATGGCTACACCTTC. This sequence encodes CASSSSGGSYGYTF.

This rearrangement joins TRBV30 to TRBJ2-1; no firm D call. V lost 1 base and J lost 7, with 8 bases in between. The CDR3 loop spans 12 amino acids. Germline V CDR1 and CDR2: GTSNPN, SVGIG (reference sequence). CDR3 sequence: CAWSAFGNEQFF. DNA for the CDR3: TGTGCCTGGAGTGCGTTTGGAAATGAGCAGTTCTTC.

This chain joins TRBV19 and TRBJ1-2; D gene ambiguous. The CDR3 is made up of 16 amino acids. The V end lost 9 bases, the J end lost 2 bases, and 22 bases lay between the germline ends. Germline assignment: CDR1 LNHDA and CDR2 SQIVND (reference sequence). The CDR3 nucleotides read TGTGCCAGCGGACGCGACTTACAATATGCCAACTATGGCTACACCTTC. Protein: CASGRDLQYANYGYTF.

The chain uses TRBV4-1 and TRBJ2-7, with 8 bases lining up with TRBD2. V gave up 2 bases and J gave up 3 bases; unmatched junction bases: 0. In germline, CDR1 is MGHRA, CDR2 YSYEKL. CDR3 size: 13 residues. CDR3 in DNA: TGCGCCAGCAGCCAAAGCGGGGGCTACGAGCAGTACTTC. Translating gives CASSQSGGYEQYF.

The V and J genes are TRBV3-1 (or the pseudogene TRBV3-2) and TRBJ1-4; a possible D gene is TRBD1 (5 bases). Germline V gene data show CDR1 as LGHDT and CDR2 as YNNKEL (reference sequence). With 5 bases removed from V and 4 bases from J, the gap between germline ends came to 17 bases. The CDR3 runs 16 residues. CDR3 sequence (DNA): TGTGCCAGCAGCTTCATCGGGACGACTCATAATGAAAAACTGTTTTTT. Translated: CASSFIGTTHNEKLFF.

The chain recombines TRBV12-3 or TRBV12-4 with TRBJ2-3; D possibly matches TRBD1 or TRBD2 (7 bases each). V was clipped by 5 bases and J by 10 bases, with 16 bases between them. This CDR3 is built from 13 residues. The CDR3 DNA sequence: TGTGCCAGCAGTCCAGGGGGGGAGACCTCGCAGTATTTT. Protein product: CASSPGGETSQYF.

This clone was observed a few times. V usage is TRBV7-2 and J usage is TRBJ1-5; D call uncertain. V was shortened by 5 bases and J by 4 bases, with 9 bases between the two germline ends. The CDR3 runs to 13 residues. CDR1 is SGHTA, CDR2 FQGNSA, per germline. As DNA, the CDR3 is TGTGCCAGCAGCCCCTGGGAGAATCAGCCCCAGCATTTT. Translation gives CASSPWENQPQHF.

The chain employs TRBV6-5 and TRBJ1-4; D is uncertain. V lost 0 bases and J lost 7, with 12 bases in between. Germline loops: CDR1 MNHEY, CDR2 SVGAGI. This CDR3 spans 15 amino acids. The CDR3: CASSYSNGFSEKLFF. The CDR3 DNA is TGTGCCAGCAGTTACTCGAATGGGTTTAGTGAAAAACTGTTTTTT.